One TCR beta chain is described in this entry. Its antigen remains unknown. This specimen belongs to a study of T cells expressing NK-cell markers. CDR3 length equals 18 residues. The TCR beta cDNA came from 5'RACE template switching with UMIs. No DNA is given; TCRdb re-called the 5' RACE reads and lists each CDR3 protein once. The table counts about 30,000 distinct CDR3 sequences; over 50% lies in the top ten. Overall study results and limits: Six of the donors carried dominant NKG2C+ clonotypes that took up 1.0-7.0% of their CD8+ T cells.

This clonotype was obtained from a woman between 18 and 70 years old in good health. The sequenced sample consisted of blood T cells: a sorted CD56 or NKG2C T cell subset, CD4+ or CD8+ T cells, or bulk PBMC T cells (not recorded which). V and J are TRBV12-3 or TRBV12-4 and TRBJ2-1; with no DNA, the TCRdb D assignment of TRBD1 cannot be verified. CDR3 protein: CASSFPQTGTGSYNEQFF.